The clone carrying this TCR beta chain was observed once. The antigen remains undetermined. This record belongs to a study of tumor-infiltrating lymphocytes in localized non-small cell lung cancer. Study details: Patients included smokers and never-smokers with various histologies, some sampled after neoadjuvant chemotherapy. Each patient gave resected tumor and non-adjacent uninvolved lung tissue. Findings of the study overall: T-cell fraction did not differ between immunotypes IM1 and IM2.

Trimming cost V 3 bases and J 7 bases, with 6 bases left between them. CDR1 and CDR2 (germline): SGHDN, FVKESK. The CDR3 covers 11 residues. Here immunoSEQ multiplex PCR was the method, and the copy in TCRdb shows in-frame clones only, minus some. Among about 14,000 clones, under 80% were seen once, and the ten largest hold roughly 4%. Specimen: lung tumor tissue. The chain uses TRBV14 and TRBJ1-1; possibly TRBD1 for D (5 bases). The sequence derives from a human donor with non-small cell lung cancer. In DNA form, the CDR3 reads TGTGCCAGCAGCCACGGGGGTGAAGCTTTCTTT. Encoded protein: CASSHGGEAFF.